Following are 9 T cell receptor beta chains from one sample sequenced in a study of Graves' ophthalmopathy and Graves' hyperthyroidism (dated by TCRdb to 2016 to 2019). Sequencing instrument: Illumina HiSeq 2000. For repertoire sequencing, the TCR beta CDR3 regions were amplified from RNA transcripts. The first round of RT-PCR was done with HTBI primers and the Qiagen OneStep RT-PCR kit, and was followed by a second round of multiplex PCR, then size selection and purification. Clones were called with MiXCR by TCRdb after fastp trimmed the public reads at Q25, and only in-frame beta chains were retained. Every entry covers one CDR3 protein and lists the most common genes and DNA from its rows. The sample table holds roughly 500,000 distinct CDR3 sequences, of which approximately 15% were seen once. The top ten constitute over 8% of the sample. The sequenced material came from blood. Source of these receptors: a woman in her 30s with Graves' ophthalmopathy. Donor details come from another sample of the same person, matched by shared clones.

This clonotype was observed a handful of times. The rearrangement joins TRBV29-1 to TRBJ2-7, with D possibly being TRBD1 (5 bases). V was trimmed by 2 bases and J by 1 base, leaving 12 bases between them. This CDR3 region has 14 residues. The germline V gene encodes CDR1 SQVTM and CDR2 ANQGSEA. In DNA form, the CDR3 reads TGCAGCGTTGAATCCCCAGGGAAATCCTACGAGCAGTACTTC. This encodes CSVESPGKSYEQYF.

There are a few counts of this clonotype. The genes are TRBV9 and TRBJ2-6; 8 bases fit TRBD1. The germline CDR1 and CDR2 sequences are SGDLS and YYNGEE. The V gene end was trimmed by 2 bases and the J gene end by 3 bases; junction bases not matched to a gene: 13. This CDR3 region has 19 residues. The CDR3 region has the DNA TGTGCCAGCAGCGTCGGGACAGGCATCGAATATCATGGGGCCAACGTCCTGACTTTC. It specifies CASSVGTGIEYHGANVLTF.

This clonotype was counted many times. This chain joins TRBV7-9 and TRBJ1-5, with D hard to call. V was trimmed by 1 base and J by 9 bases, leaving 7 bases between them. This CDR3 is 12 amino acids long. CDR1 is SEHNR, CDR2 FQNEAQ, per germline (reference sequence). The CDR3 nucleotides read TGTGCCAGCAGCTTAGAGGCTCGGCCCCAGCATTTT. Protein product: CASSLEARPQHF.

This clonotype was observed at least ten times. The chain uses TRBV5-1 and TRBJ2-5; D is ambiguous. V was clipped by 0 bases and J by 4 bases, with 10 bases between them. The CDR3 is made up of 14 amino acids. Looked up from germline, CDR1 is SGHRS and CDR2 is YFSETQ. The CDR3 loop reads CASSLDGDRETQYF. The DNA for the CDR3 is TGCGCCAGCAGCTTGGATGGTGATCGAGAGACCCAGTACTTC.

This clonotype was seen at least ten times. The chain couples TRBV5-1 to TRBJ1-1; D is perhaps TRBD1 (5 bases). The CDR3 is 14 amino acids. CDR1 is SGHRS, CDR2 YFSETQ, per germline. The ends were cut back, 2 bases at V and 3 bases at J, with 11 bases in the middle. CDR3 sequence: CASSFSPGDTEAFF. The CDR3 DNA reads as TGCGCCAGCAGCTTCTCTCCGGGGGACACTGAAGCTTTCTTT.

This clonotype was counted at least ten times. V usage is TRBV12-3 or TRBV12-4 and J usage is TRBJ1-1, with 7 bases aligning to TRBD1. The CDR3 is 13 residues long. Trimming took 3 bases from V and 8 from J; bases not matched to a gene: 6. The CDR3 DNA sequence: TGTGCCAGCAGTTTTACAGGGGCCCTGGAAGCTTTCTTT. Amino acids: CASSFTGALEAFF.

This clonotype appeared many times. The rearrangement links TRBV6-4 to TRBJ1-2; 9 bases are a match to TRBD1. The CDR3 runs to 16 residues. J was trimmed by 7 bases and V by 6 bases; bases with no gene match: 15. The V gene's germline CDR1 is MRHNA and CDR2 SNTAGT. Here the CDR3 DNA reads TGTGCCAGCAGCCCTCAGCCGGGACAGGGTGGCGGTGGCTACACCTTC. Its translation: CASSPQPGQGGGGYTF.

At least ten counts were recorded for this clonotype. The V gene is TRBV4-1, the J gene TRBJ2-7; the match to TRBD1 covers 7 bases. Germline CDR1 and CDR2: MGHRA and YSYEKL. V trimming: 2 bases; J trimming: 7 bases; junction bases outside the gene matches: 5. The CDR3 contains 13 residues. The CDR3 sequence: CASSQNRGGEQYF. In nucleotides, the CDR3 is TGCGCCAGCAGCCAAAACAGGGGCGGAGAGCAGTACTTC.

This clonotype was counted many times. The chain combines TRBV12-3 or TRBV12-4 with TRBJ1-6, with D uncertain. V dropped 2 bases and J dropped 6 bases, with 11 bases sitting between them. The CDR3 is 15 residues long. For the CDR3, the DNA is TGTGCCAGCAGTTTATCAGGAACAGCTAATTCACCCCTCCACTTT. This encodes CASSLSGTANSPLHF.